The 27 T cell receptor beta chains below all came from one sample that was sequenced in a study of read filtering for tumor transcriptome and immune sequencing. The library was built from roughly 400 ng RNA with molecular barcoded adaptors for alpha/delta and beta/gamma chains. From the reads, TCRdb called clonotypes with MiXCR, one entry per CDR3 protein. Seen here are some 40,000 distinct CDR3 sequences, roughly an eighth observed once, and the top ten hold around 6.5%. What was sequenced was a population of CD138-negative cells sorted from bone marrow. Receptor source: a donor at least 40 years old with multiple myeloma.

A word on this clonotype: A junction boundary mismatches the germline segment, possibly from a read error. DNA of the CDR3: TGTGCCATCTGTGAGTCGAACGTTTTTAGCGGGCGCAGCTACAATGAGCAGTTCTTC. This codes for CAICESNVFSGRSYNEQFF. The chain uses TRBV10-3 and TRBJ2-1; 7 nucleotides agree with TRBD2. Germline lookup yields CDR1 ENHRY and CDR2 SYGVKD. This CDR3 is built from 19 residues.

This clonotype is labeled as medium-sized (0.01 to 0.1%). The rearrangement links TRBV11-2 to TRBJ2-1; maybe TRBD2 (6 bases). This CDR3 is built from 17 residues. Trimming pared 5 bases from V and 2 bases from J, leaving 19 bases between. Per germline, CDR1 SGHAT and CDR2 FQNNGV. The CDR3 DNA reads TGTGCCAGCAGCCCCCGATTAGCGGCAAATCCCTACAATGAGCAGTTCTTC. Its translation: CASSPRLAANPYNEQFF.

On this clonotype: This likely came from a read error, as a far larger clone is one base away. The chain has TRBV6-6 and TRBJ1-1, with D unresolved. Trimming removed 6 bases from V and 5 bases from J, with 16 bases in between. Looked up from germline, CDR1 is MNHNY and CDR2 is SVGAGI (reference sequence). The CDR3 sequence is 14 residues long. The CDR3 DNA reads TGTGCCAGCAGCACCCGGGCCTACCTGACTGAAGCTTTCTTT. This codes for CASSTRAYLTEAFF.

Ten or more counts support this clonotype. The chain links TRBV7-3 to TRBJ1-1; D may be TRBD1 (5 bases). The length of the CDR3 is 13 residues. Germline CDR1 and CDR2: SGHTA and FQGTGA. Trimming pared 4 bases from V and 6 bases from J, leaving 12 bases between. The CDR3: CASSSTGGAEAFF. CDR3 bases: TGTGCCAGCAGCTCGACGGGGGGTGCTGAAGCTTTCTTT.

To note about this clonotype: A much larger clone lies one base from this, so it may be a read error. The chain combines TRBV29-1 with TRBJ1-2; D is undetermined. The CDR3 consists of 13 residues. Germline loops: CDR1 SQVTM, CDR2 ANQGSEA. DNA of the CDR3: TGCAGCGTTGACCAGTTGGCAGGCTATGGCAACACCTTC. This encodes CSVDQLAGYGNTF.

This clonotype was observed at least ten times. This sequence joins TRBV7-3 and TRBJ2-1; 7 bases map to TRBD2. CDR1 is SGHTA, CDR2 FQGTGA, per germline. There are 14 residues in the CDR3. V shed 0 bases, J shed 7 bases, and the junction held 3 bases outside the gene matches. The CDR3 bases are TGTGCCAGCAGCTTAACTGCGGGAGTGAATGAGCAGTTCTTC. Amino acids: CASSLTAGVNEQFF.

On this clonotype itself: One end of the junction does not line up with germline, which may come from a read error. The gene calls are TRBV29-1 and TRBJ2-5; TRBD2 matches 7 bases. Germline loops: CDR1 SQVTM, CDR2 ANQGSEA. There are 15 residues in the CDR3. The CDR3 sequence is CSVGGTTVHQETRYF. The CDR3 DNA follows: TGCAGCGTTGGCGGGACTACTGTACACCAAGAGACCCGGTACTTC.

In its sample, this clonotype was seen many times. CDR3 protein: CASSSALVTVGGAQHF. The CDR3 DNA follows: TGTGCCAGCAGCTCGGCCCTGGTAACAGTCGGAGGGGCCCAGCATTTT. The chain employs TRBV7-8 and TRBJ1-5; a weak D match, TRBD1 (5 bases). CDR3 length equals 16 residues. Trimming took 4 bases from V and 11 from J, leaving 24 bases between them. In germline, CDR1 is SGHVS, CDR2 FQNEAQ.

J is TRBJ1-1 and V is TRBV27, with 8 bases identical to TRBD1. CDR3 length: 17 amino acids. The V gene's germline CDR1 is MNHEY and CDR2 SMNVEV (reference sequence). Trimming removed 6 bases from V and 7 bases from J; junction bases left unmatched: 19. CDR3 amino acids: CASSKLRDRRGAGEAFF. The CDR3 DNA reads TGTGCCAGCAGCAAACTCCGGGACAGGAGGGGAGCGGGTGAAGCTTTCTTT.

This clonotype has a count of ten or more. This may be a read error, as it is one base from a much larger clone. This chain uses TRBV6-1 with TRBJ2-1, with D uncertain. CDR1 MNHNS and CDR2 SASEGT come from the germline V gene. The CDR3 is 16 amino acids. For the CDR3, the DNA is TGTGCCAGCAGTTTGTCGCATGGTGGAGCCTACAATGGGCAGTTCTTC. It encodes CASSLSHGGAYNGQFF.

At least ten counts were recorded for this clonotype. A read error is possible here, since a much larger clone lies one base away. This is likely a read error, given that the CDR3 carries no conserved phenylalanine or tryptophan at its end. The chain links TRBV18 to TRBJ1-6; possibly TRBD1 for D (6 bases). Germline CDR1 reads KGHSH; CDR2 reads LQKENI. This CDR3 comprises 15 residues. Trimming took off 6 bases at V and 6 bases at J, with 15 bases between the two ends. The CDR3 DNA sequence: TGTGCCAGCTCGGACAGTGGGGTTCCTAATTCACCCCTCCACATT. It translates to CASSDSGVPNSPLHI.

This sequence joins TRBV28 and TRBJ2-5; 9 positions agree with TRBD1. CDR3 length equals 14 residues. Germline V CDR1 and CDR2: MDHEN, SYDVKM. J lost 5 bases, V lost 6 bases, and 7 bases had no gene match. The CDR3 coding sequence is TGTGCCAGCAGGTCAACAGGGGGCTTGGAGACCCAGTACTTC. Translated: CASRSTGGLETQYF.

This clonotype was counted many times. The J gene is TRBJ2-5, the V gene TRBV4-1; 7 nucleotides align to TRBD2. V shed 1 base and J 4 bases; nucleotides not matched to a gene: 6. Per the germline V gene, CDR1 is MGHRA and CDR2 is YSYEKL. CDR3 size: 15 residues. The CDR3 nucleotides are TGCGCCAGCAGCCAAGCTAGCGGCGGGTTAGAGACCCAGTACTTC. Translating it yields CASSQASGGLETQYF.

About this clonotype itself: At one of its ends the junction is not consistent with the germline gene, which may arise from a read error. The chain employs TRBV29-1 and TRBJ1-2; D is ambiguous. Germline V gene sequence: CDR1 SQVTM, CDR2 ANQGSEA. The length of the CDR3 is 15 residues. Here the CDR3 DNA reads TGCAGTGTTGCCCCTATAACCACCGTAGTGTATGGCTACGCCTTC. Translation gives CSVAPITTVVYGYAF.

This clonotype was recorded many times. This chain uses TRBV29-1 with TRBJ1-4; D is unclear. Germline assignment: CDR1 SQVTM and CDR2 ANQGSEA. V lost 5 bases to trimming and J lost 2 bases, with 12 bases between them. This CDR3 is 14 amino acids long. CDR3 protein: CSVHRRETNEKLFF. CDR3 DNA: TGCAGCGTTCACAGACGTGAGACTAATGAAAAACTGTTTTTT. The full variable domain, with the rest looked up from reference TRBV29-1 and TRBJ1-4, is SAVISQKPSRDICQRGTSLTIQCQVDSQVTMMFWYRQQPGQSLTLIATANQGSEATYESGFVIDKFPISRPNLTFSTLTVSNMSPEDSSIYLCSVHRRETNEKLFFGSGTQLSVL.

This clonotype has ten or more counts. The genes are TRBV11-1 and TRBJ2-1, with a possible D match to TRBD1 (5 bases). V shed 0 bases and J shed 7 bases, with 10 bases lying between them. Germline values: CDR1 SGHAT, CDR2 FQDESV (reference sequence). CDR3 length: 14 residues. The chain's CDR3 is CASSLAGVLNEQFF. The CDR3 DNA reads TGTGCCAGCAGCTTAGCAGGGGTGCTGAATGAGCAGTTCTTC.

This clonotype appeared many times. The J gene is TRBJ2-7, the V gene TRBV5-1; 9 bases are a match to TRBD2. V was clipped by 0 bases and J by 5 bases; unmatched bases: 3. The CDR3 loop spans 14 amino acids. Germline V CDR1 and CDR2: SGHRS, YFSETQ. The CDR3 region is CASSLGTSAHEQYF. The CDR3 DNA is TGCGCCAGCAGCTTGGGGACTAGCGCCCACGAGCAGTACTTC.

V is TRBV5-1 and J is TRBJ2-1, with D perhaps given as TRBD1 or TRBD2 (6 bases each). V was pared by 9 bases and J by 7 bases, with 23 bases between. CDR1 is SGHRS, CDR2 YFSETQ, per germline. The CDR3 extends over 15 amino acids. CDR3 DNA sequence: TGCGCCAATAAAACCGCTTACAGGGAGGTGAATGAGCAGTTCTTC. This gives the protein CANKTAYREVNEQFF.

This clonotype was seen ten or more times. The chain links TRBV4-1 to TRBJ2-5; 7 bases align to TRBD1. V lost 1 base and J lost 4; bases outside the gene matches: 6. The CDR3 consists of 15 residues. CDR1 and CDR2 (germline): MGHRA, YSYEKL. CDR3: CASSQGGGRGETQYF. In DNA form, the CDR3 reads TGCGCCAGCAGCCAAGGAGGGGGCCGGGGAGAGACCCAGTACTTC.

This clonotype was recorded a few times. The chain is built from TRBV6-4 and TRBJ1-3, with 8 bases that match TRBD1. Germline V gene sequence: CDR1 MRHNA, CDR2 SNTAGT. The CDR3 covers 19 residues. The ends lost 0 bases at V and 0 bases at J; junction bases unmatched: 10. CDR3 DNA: TGTGCCAGCAGTGACTCGAAACTGGGACAGGACTCCTCTGGAAACACCATATATTTT. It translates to CASSDSKLGQDSSGNTIYF.

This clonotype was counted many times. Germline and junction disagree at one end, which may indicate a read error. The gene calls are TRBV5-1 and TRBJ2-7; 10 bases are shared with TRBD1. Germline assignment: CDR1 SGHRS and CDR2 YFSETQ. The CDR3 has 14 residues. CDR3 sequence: CASSLAGQGYEQYF. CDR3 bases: TGTGCCAGCAGCTTAGCGGGACAGGGGTACGAGCAGTACTTC. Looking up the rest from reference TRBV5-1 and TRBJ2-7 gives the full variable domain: KAGVTQTPRYLIKTRGQQVTLSCSPISGHRSVSWYQQTPGQGLQFLFEYFSETQRNKGNFPGRFSGRQFSNSRSEMNVSTLELGDSALYLCASSLAGQGYEQYFGPGTRLTVT.

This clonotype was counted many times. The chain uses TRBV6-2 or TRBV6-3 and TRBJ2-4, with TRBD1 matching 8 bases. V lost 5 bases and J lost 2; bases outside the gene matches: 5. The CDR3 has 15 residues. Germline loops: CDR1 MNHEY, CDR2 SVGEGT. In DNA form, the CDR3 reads TGTGCCAGCAGTACGCGACAGGGGACCAAAAACATTCAGTACTTC. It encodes CASSTRQGTKNIQYF.

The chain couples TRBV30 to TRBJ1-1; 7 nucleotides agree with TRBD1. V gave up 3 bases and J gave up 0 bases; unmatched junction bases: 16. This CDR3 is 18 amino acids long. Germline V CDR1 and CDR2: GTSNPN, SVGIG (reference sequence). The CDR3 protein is CAWRPALPRGRVNTEAFF. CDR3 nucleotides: TGTGCCTGGAGACCGGCGCTCCCCAGGGGGAGAGTGAACACTGAAGCTTTCTTT.

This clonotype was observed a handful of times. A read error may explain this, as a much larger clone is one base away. The CDR3 sequence: CASDPGTRVEQYF. In DNA, the CDR3 is TGTGCCAGCGACCCCGGGACAAGGGTTGAGCAGTACTTC. This chain joins TRBV7-9 and TRBJ2-7; D perhaps matches TRBD1 (6 bases). The germline V gene has CDR1 SEHNR and CDR2 FQNEAQ (reference sequence). This CDR3 spans 13 amino acids. The V end lost 8 bases, the J end lost 7 bases, and 18 bases lay between the germline ends.

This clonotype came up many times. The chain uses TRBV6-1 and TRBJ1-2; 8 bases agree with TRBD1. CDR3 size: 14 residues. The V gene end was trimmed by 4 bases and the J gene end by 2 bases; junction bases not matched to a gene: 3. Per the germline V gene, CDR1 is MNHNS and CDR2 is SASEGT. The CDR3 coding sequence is TGTGCCAGCAGTGCCGCAGGGGGCAACTATGGCTACACCTTC. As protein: CASSAAGGNYGYTF.

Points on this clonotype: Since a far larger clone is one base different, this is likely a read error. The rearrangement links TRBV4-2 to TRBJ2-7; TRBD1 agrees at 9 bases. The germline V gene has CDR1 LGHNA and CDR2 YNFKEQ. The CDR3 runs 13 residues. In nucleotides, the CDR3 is TGCGCCAGCAGCGGCGGGGACAGGGACAAGCAGTACTTC. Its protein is CASSGGDRDKQYF.

CDR3 in DNA: TGTGCCAGCAGCCGCCCCCCGGCCAGCCACTCTGGAAACACCATATATTTT. Its translation: CASSRPPASHSGNTIYF. The rearrangement uses TRBV3-1 and TRBJ1-3; D call uncertain. The germline V gene has CDR1 LGHDT and CDR2 YNNKEL (reference sequence). The CDR3 loop spans 17 amino acids. Trimming removed 4 bases from V and 0 bases from J, with 16 bases in between.